This T cell receptor (beta chain) came from a study of technical replicates of blood from a few donors. The sample holds one count of this clone. The CDR3 runs to 18 residues. Germline V gives CDR1 MNHEY, CDR2 SMNVEV (reference sequence). Losses at the gene ends were 3 bases for V and 5 bases for J; bases not matched to a gene: 14. TCRdb's copy holds only in-frame clones and misses some; the assay was immunoSEQ multiplex PCR. The sample contains 70,000 to 85,000 clones, about 91% of which appear only once. The chain links TRBV27 to TRBJ1-1; 11 bases are shared with TRBD1. Sequenced input: T cells isolated from PBMCs. The clonotype comes from a human donor in good health. The CDR3 loop reads CASSFLQWTGGVRTEAFF. The DNA of the CDR3 is TGTGCCAGCAGTTTCTTGCAGTGGACAGGGGGCGTTCGAACTGAAGCTTTCTTT.